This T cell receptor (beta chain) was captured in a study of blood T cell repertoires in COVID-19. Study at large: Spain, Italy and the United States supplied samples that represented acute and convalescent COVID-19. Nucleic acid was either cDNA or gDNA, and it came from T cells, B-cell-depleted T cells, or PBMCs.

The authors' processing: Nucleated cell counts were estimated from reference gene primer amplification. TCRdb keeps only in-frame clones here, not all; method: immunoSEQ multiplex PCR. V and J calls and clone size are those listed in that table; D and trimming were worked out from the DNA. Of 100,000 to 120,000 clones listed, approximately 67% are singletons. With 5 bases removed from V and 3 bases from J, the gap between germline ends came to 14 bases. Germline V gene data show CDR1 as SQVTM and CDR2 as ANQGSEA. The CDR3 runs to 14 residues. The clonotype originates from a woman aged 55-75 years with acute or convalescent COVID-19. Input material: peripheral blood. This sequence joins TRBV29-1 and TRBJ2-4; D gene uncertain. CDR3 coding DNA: TGCAGCGTTTCCTTCCCCTTAGACAAAAACATTCAGTACTTC. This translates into CSVSFPLDKNIQYF.